These T cell receptor beta chains were read from a single sample in a study of early T cells in non-severe SARS-CoV-2 infection. Each CDR3 protein is one row after TCRdb ran MiXCR on the 5' RACE reads. The sample consists of about 48,000 distinct CDR3 sequences, about 9.8% of them appearing once. The sequencing input was whole blood. The receptors shown here come from an adult who was a healthcare worker with PCR-confirmed SARS-CoV-2 infection or an uninfected control (not recorded which). CDR3s include the opening cysteine and the closing phenylalanine or tryptophan. D genes are given only for firm matches. Clone size appears in some rows only: once, few, many, or a class for an expanded clone.

clone_size	j_call	d_call	v_call	cdr3_aa	cdr3_nt
NA	TRBJ2-7	TRBD1	TRBV4-2	CASTRTGGGEQYF	TGTGCCAGCACCCGGACAGGGGGCGGAGAGCAGTACTTC
NA	TRBJ1-5	NA	TRBV5-1	CASSTGPSNQPQHF	TGCGCCAGCAGCACCGGGCCCAGCAATCAGCCCCAGCATTTT
many	TRBJ2-2	TRBD2	TRBV27	CASSLSLAVANTGELFF	TGTGCCAGCAGTTTATCGCTAGCGGTTGCGAACACCGGGGAGCTGTTTTTT
few	TRBJ2-7	TRBD2	TRBV6-5	CASSPGTSGTEQYF	TGTGCCAGCAGTCCCGGGACTAGCGGGACCGAGCAGTACTTC
many	TRBJ2-7	TRBD1	TRBV7-9	CASRDGQAYEQYF	TGTGCCAGCAGGGACGGACAGGCCTACGAGCAGTACTTC
many	TRBJ1-1	NA	TRBV10-2	CASTGTRPEAFF	TGCGCCAGCACCGGGACAAGACCTGAAGCTTTCTTT
many	TRBJ2-7	TRBD1	TRBV28	CASNSRDRSPYEQYF	TGTGCCAGCAATTCCCGGGACAGGTCACCCTACGAGCAGTACTTC
few	TRBJ2-3	TRBD2	TRBV20-1	CSALGLAGLSNTQYF	TGCAGTGCTTTGGGACTAGCGGGGCTTTCTAATACGCAGTATTTT
few	TRBJ2-2	NA	TRBV5-1	CASSLTGSNTGELFF	TGCGCCAGCAGCTTAACGGGGTCGAACACCGGGGAGCTGTTTTTT
many	TRBJ2-1	TRBD2	TRBV4-2	CASSLSGVNDNEQFF	TGTGCCAGCAGCCTAAGCGGGGTGAATGACAATGAGCAGTTCTTC
many	TRBJ2-7	NA	TRBV18	CASSPRAGVDYEQYF	TGTGCCAGCTCACCAAGGGCAGGGGTTGACTACGAGCAGTACTTC